The present T cell receptor beta chain was sequenced within a study of blood T cell repertoires in COVID-19. The wider study: Researchers got acute and convalescent COVID-19 samples from the United States, Italy and Spain.

Per the study methods: Estimation of nucleated cell counts was performed using reference gene primer amplification. Data came from immunoSEQ multiplex PCR; TCRdb stores just in-frame clones and leaves some out. V and J calls and clone size are given by that table; D and trimming were obtained from the DNA. The profile shows around 250,000 clones, about 91% of them singletons. Per the germline V gene, CDR1 is MNHEY and CDR2 is SMNVEV (reference sequence). CDR3 length: 14 residues. The V and J ends lost 1 base and 7 bases respectively, with 13 bases between them. The participants were between roughly 18 and 90 years old and came from about two dozen US areas.

The sample was PBMCs or T cells enriched from blood (not recorded which). This TCR was recovered from a woman aged 40 to 49 with acute COVID-19. The chain uses TRBV27 and TRBJ1-1; tentatively, D is TRBD1 (6 bases). The CDR3 sequence: CASSLWGQDGEAFF. The CDR3 coding sequence is TGTGCCAGCAGTTTATGGGGGCAGGACGGTGAAGCTTTCTTT.